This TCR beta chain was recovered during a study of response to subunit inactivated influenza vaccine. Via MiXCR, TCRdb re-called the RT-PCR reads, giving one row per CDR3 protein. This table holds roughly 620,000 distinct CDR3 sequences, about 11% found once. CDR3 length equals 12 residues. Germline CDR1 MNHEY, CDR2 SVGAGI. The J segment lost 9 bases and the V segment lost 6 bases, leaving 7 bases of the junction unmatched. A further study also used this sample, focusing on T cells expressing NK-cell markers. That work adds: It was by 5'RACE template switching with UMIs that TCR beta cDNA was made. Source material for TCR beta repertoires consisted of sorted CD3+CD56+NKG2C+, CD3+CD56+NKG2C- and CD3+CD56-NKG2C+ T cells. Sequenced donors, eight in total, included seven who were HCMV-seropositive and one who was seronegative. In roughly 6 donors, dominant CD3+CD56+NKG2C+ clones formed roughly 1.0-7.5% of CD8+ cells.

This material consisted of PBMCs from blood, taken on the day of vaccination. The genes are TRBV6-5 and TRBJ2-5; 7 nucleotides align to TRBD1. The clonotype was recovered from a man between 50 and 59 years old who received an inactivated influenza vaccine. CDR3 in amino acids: CASSRIQGAQYF. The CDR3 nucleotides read TGTGCCAGCAGCCGTATTCAGGGGGCCCAGTACTTC.